These T cell receptor beta chains were read from a single sample in a study of blood T cell repertoires in COVID-19. The protocol was immunoSEQ multiplex PCR, while the TCRdb copy is restricted to in-frame clones and leaves out a portion. This sample yields around 94,000 clones, of which about 85% are seen a single time; 2% to 2.5% belongs to the top ten. Specimen: peripheral blood. These receptors were collected from a man aged 45 to 65 with active COVID-19. CDR3s include the opening cysteine and the closing phenylalanine or tryptophan. The order of the fields is J gene, clone size, D gene, V gene, CDR3 DNA, CDR3 protein. The D gene is left open where the match is weak. Not every row has a clone size; where given, it reads once, few, many or a size class.

>TRBJ2-5|few|NA|TRBV19
TGTGCCAGTAGTGTCCAGGGGGGAGAGACCCAGTACTTC
CASSVQGGETQYF
>TRBJ2-7|NA|NA|TRBV7-9
TGTGCCAGCAGCTATTACAGGGAGAGCTCCTACGAGCAGTACTTC
CASSYYRESSYEQYF
>TRBJ2-7|NA|TRBD2|TRBV7-9
TGTGCCAGCACATTAGCGGGGGGGCCTGACGAGCAGTACTTC
CASTLAGGPDEQYF
>TRBJ2-1|NA|NA|TRBV6-5
TGTGCCACCATTCAGGCGGGAGAGCAGTTCTTC
CATIQAGEQFF
>TRBJ2-1|NA|NA|TRBV19
TGTGCCAGTAGTCCAGGGACATTAATTTACAATGAGCAGTTCTTC
CASSPGTLIYNEQFF
>TRBJ2-7|NA|TRBD2|TRBV5-6
TGTGCCAGCAGCTTGCCTCCAGCGGGGCCTCCTTACGAGCAGTACTTC
CASSLPPAGPPYEQYF
>TRBJ1-2|NA|TRBD1|TRBV9
TGTGCCAGCAGCGTAGAGGGGACAGGGAACTATGGCTACACCTTC
CASSVEGTGNYGYTF
>TRBJ1-4|few|NA|TRBV6-5
TGTGCCAGCACTGGGACTCCTTTTGAGGAAAAACTGTTTTTT
CASTGTPFEEKLFF
>TRBJ2-5|NA|TRBD2|TRBV3-1/TRBV3-2
TGTGCCAGCAGCTCCCCCTGGGCTAGCGGGGGAACACAAGAGACCCAGTACTTC
CASSSPWASGGTQETQYF
>TRBJ1-1|NA|NA|TRBV7-9
TGTGCCAGCAGCTTAGGGCGGGCAGTGAACACTGAAGCTTTCTTT
CASSLGRAVNTEAFF
>TRBJ1-2|NA|NA|TRBV4-2
TGTGCCAGCAGCCAAGAACAGTTGGATGGCTACACCTTC
CASSQEQLDGYTF
>TRBJ2-2|NA|TRBD2|TRBV19
TGTGCCACCAGAAGCGGGGGAAACACCGGGGAGCTGTTTTTT
CATRSGGNTGELFF
>TRBJ2-2|NA|TRBD1|TRBV5-1
TGCGCCAGCAGCCCCCGGACAGGGTTTGGAACCGGGGAGCTGTTTTTT
CASSPRTGFGTGELFF
>TRBJ1-5|NA|NA|TRBV24-1
TGTGCCACCAGTGATTGGACAGCCTCGATCAGCCCCCAGCATTTT
CATSDWTASISPQHF
>TRBJ2-7|once|TRBD2|TRBV2
TGTGCCAGTCACAAAAACCTGGGACTAGCGGGGGGGGCCTACGAGCAGTACTTC
CASHKNLGLAGGAYEQYF
>TRBJ1-4|NA|NA|TRBV5-6
TGTGCCAGCCAGAACGATTTCAGCGGTGAAAAACTGTTTTTT
CASQNDFSGEKLFF
>TRBJ2-2|NA|TRBD1|TRBV4-3
TGCGCCAGCAGCCCCGGGACAGGGGGCAACACCGGGGAGCTGTTTTTT
CASSPGTGGNTGELFF
>TRBJ2-7|NA|TRBD2|TRBV4-3
TGCGCCAGCAGCCAAGGACGGGCGGGGGGGTACCGCTCCTACGAGCAGTACTTC
CASSQGRAGGYRSYEQYF
>TRBJ2-2|NA|TRBD1|TRBV27
TGTGCCAGCAGGGGGACAGCGAACACCGGGGAGCTGTTTTTT
CASRGTANTGELFF
>TRBJ2-1|NA|TRBD2|TRBV18
TGTGCCAGCTCACCTTCACTGGATAGCGGGGGATACAATGAGCAGTTCTTC
CASSPSLDSGGYNEQFF
>TRBJ1-6|NA|NA|TRBV6-6
TGTGCCAGCAGCCGGCCGGGGGACGATTCACCCCTCCACTTT
CASSRPGDDSPLHF
>TRBJ2-3|NA|TRBD2|TRBV11-3
TGTGCCAGCAGCCCGTCTGTGGTAGCGGGACCACGGGGCACAGATACGCAGTATTTT
CASSPSVVAGPRGTDTQYF
>TRBJ1-1|NA|NA|TRBV5-4
TGTGCCAGCAGCTTGGCCGCAGGGGACACTGAAGCTTTCTTT
CASSLAAGDTEAFF
>TRBJ1-2|NA|TRBD1|TRBV5-4
TGTGCCAGCAGCTTGGCGGGACAGGGCTTTGGCTACACCTTC
CASSLAGQGFGYTF
>TRBJ2-5|NA|NA|TRBV12-3/TRBV12-4
TGTGCCAGCAGTGGCGGGACGGCCCAGTACTTC
CASSGGTAQYF
>TRBJ2-7|many|TRBD2|TRBV5-1
TGCGCCAGCAGCCGGTTTAGTGGGGGGGAATACGAGCAGTACTTC
CASSRFSGGEYEQYF
>TRBJ1-2|NA|NA|TRBV4-1
TGCGCCAGCAGCCCAACCATGGCGGGGCGGGCCAGCGGAGGCTACACCTTC
CASSPTMAGRASGGYTF
>TRBJ1-1|once|NA|TRBV4-3
TGCGCCAGCAGCCAAACACAGCTGAACACTGAAGCTTTCTTT
CASSQTQLNTEAFF
>TRBJ1-1|NA|TRBD1|TRBV5-1
TGCGCCAGCAGCTGGGGGACAGGCAAGAACACTGAAGCTTTCTTT
CASSWGTGKNTEAFF
>TRBJ1-2|NA|NA|TRBV2
TGTGCCAGCAGGATGACAGGCCCCCTGGGGGGCTACACCTTC
CASRMTGPLGGYTF
>TRBJ2-5|NA|TRBD2|TRBV7-2
TGTGCCAGCAGCTTAGCGGCGCGGGGGGGCCTTGAGACCCAGTACTTC
CASSLAARGGLETQYF
>TRBJ2-2|NA|NA|TRBV6-2/TRBV6-3
TGTGCCAGCAGTTACTCTCGGGTCGGCACCGGGGAGCTGTTTTTT
CASSYSRVGTGELFF
>TRBJ1-2|NA|NA|TRBV30
TGTGCCTGGAGCCTCCCAGGGGCCTACACCTTC
CAWSLPGAYTF
>TRBJ1-2|NA|NA|TRBV6-4
TGTGCCAGCAGTGACCCTCGACTCCCATTTCCCCATGGCTACACCTTC
CASSDPRLPFPHGYTF
>TRBJ1-2|NA|NA|TRBV5-1
TGCGCCAGCAGCTCAACTGGGGGGGAAGGGTCCTACACCTTC
CASSSTGGEGSYTF
>TRBJ1-1|NA|NA|TRBV11-2
TGTGCCAGCAGCATCGACAGGAAGACTGAAGCTTTCTTT
CASSIDRKTEAFF
>TRBJ1-1|NA|NA|TRBV20-1
TGCAGTGCTAGAGATCGGGTGAATGCTTTCTTT
CSARDRVNAFF
>TRBJ2-4|NA|NA|TRBV5-4
TGTGCCAGCAGCCGAGCCAGGGTCAAAAACATTCAGTACTTC
CASSRARVKNIQYF
>TRBJ1-2|NA|NA|TRBV12-3/TRBV12-4
TGTGCCAGCAGTTTAGGACTTGGAGCGGGCTACACCTTC
CASSLGLGAGYTF
>TRBJ1-1|NA|NA|TRBV9
TGTGCCAGCAGTTCGTCAGTAACTGAAGCTTTCTTT
CASSSSVTEAFF
>TRBJ2-3|NA|TRBD2|TRBV28
TGTGCCAGCAGTTCCCCTAGCGGGGGCACTTACACAGATACGCAGTATTTT
CASSSPSGGTYTDTQYF
>TRBJ2-7|NA|TRBD2|TRBV19
TGTGCCAGTAGGTCTAGCGGGGGCCACTACGAGCAGTACTTC
CASRSSGGHYEQYF
>TRBJ2-7|NA|NA|TRBV5-5
TGTGCCAGCAGCGGTATCGGGGTATCTACCTACGAGCAGTACTTC
CASSGIGVSTYEQYF
>TRBJ2-1|NA|TRBD2|TRBV4-1
TGCGCCAGCAGCCAAGCCCCCGGGACTAGCGGGGGGGTTGGGTACAATGAGCAGTTCTTC
CASSQAPGTSGGVGYNEQFF
>TRBJ2-3|few|NA|TRBV5-1
TGCGCCAGCAGCTTGATGGCTAGCGGCACAGATACGCAGTATTTT
CASSLMASGTDTQYF
>TRBJ2-2|NA|TRBD2|TRBV3-1/TRBV3-2
TGTGCCAGCAGCCCTCAATTAGCGGGGGGCACCGGGGAGCTGTTTTTT
CASSPQLAGGTGELFF
>TRBJ2-7|NA|NA|TRBV7-3
TGTGCCAGCAGCTTAACACGGGGCTCCTACGAGCAGTACTTC
CASSLTRGSYEQYF
>TRBJ2-1|NA|TRBD1|TRBV6-2/TRBV6-3
TGTGCCAGCAGTTTGGACAGGGCTCGCTACAATGAGCAGTTCTTC
CASSLDRARYNEQFF
>TRBJ1-5|NA|TRBD1|TRBV27
TGTGCCAGCGGGGACAGGGGGTATAGGCCCCAGCATTTT
CASGDRGYRPQHF
>TRBJ2-2|NA|NA|TRBV29-1
TGCAGCGTGAGGAGGGGGCCGGCGGTCACCGGGGAGCTGTTTTTT
CSVRRGPAVTGELFF
>TRBJ1-6|few|NA|TRBV4-1
TGCGCCAGCAGCCAAGATAGGGAGCCCTATAATTCACCCCTCCACTTT
CASSQDREPYNSPLHF
>TRBJ1-1|NA|NA|TRBV30
TGTGCCTGGAGAACTAGGGGGACATCTGAAGCTTTCTTT
CAWRTRGTSEAFF
>TRBJ1-5|NA|TRBD1|TRBV6-5
TGTGCCAGCAGTTACGGGACAGGCAATCAGCCCCAGCATTTT
CASSYGTGNQPQHF